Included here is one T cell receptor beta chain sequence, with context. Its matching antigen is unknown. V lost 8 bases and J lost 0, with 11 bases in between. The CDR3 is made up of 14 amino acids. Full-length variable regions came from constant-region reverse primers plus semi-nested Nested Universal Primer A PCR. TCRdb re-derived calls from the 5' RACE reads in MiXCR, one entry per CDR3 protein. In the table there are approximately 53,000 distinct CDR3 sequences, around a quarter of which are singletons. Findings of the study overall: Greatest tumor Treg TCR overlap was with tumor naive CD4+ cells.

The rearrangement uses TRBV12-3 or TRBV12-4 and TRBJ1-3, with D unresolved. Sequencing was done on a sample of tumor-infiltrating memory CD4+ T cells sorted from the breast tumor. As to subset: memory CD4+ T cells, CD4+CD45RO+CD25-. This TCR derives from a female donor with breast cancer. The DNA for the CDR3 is TGTGCCAGCGGACGATATAGCTCTGGAAACACCATATATTTT. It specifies CASGRYSSGNTIYF.